This section outlines one TCR beta chain sequence together with its context. The sample comes from a study of blood T cell repertoires in COVID-19. Study details: There were acute and convalescent COVID-19 samples, and they came from the United States, Italy and Spain.

The germline gives CDR1 LNHDA, CDR2 SQIVND (reference sequence). Trimming removed 7 bases from V and 2 bases from J, with 7 bases in between. This CDR3 has 12 residues. How the authors handled the data: From reference gene primer amplification, estimates of nucleated cell counts were derived. The repertoire was sequenced with immunoSEQ multiplex PCR; TCRdb's copy has only in-frame clones and lacks some. V and J calls plus clone size are reproduced from that table; the DNA served to infer D and trimming. Of a few hundred thousand clones listed, 82% were seen once; the top ten hold 8% to 9%. This chain uses TRBV19 with TRBJ2-3, with TRBD1 as a possible D gene (5 bases). Sequences were obtained from peripheral blood. The sequence came from an elderly woman with COVID-19, enrolled during active disease. The CDR3 DNA follows: TGTGCCAGTACAGGGTTCACAGATACGCAGTATTTT. This codes for CASTGFTDTQYF.